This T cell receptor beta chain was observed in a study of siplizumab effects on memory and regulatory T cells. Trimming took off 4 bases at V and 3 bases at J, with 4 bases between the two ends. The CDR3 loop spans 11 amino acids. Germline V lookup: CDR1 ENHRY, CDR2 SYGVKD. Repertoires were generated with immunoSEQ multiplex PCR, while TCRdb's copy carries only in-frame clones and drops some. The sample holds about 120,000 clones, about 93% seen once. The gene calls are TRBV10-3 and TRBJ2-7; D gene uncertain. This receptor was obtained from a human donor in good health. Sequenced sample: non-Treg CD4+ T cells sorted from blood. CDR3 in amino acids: CAISGSYEQYF. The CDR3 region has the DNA TGTGCCATCAGTGGGAGCTACGAGCAGTACTTC.